Following are 15 T cell receptor beta chains from one sample sequenced in a study of OX40 agonist ivuxolimab in advanced cancers. The repertoire was sequenced with immunoSEQ multiplex PCR; TCRdb's copy has only in-frame clones and lacks some. In the table there are 63,000 or so clones, about four fifths of which are singletons. The starting material was CD4+ or CD8+ T cells sorted from blood, obtained in a trial of the OX40 agonist ivuxolimab. The receptors were gathered from an adult with an advanced solid tumor such as melanoma, head and neck, liver or kidney cancer.

The rearrangement links TRBV5-1 to TRBJ1-2, with 10 bases aligning to TRBD1. The CDR3 contains 17 residues. J lost 0 bases, V lost 3 bases, and 8 bases had no gene match. Germline V gene data show CDR1 as SGHRS and CDR2 as YFSETQ. This CDR3 is CASSWGDRGLANYGYTF. The CDR3, as DNA: TGCGCCAGCAGCTGGGGGGACAGGGGATTGGCTAACTATGGCTACACCTTC.

V is TRBV11-2 and J is TRBJ2-1, with TRBD2 as a possible D gene (6 bases). The germline V and J ends were trimmed by 2 bases and 9 bases, with 20 bases remaining between them. From germline, CDR1 is SGHAT and CDR2 FQNNGV. This CDR3 spans 16 amino acids. CDR3 loop: CASSLYRRGRTGEQFF. As DNA, the CDR3 is TGTGCCAGCAGCTTATATCGGCGGGGCCGTACGGGTGAGCAGTTCTTC. Drawing the rest from reference TRBV11-2 and TRBJ2-1, the complete variable domain is EAGVAQSPRYKIIEKRQSVAFWCNPISGHATLYWYQQILGQGPKLLIQFQNNGVVDDSQLPKDRFSAERLKGVDSTLKIQPAKLEDSAVYLCASSLYRRGRTGEQFFGPGTRLTVL.

The genes are TRBV18 and TRBJ2-1; D is tentatively TRBD1 or TRBD2 (6 bases each). The CDR3 is made up of 13 amino acids. The germline gives CDR1 KGHSH, CDR2 LQKENI. V was clipped by 6 bases and J by 9 bases, with 15 bases between them. Written as DNA, the CDR3 is TGTGCCAGCTCCCGAGAGGGGGGTCTTGAGCAGTTCTTC. This gives the protein CASSREGGLEQFF.

The rearrangement joins TRBV6-5 to TRBJ2-4; 10 bases agree with TRBD1. CDR3 length: 15 amino acids. V was clipped by 3 bases and J by 6 bases; unmatched bases: 5. Germline V gene sequence: CDR1 MNHEY, CDR2 SVGAGI. In DNA, the CDR3 is TGTGCCAGCAGTTATGACAGGGGGCATGGAAACATTCAGTACTTC. This translates into CASSYDRGHGNIQYF.

This chain uses TRBV9 with TRBJ2-7; possibly TRBD1 or TRBD2 for D (5 bases each). The CDR3 totals 14 residues. CDR1 is SGDLS and CDR2 is YYNGEE in the germline V gene. Trimming cost V 1 base and J 0 bases, with 8 bases left between them. Here the CDR3 reads CASSVWGSSYEQYF. The CDR3 DNA follows: TGTGCCAGCAGCGTATGGGGGAGCTCCTACGAGCAGTACTTC.

The chain carries TRBV2 and TRBJ2-5; TRBD2 matches 14 bases. This CDR3 is built from 13 residues. The ends lost 7 bases at V and 7 bases at J; junction bases unmatched: 2. Germline CDR1 SNHLY, CDR2 FYNNEI. CDR3 DNA sequence: TGTGCCAGCACAGGGACTAGCGGGGGGACCCAGTACTTC. Amino acids: CASTGTSGGTQYF.

There are a few counts of this clone. The DNA of the CDR3 is TGTGCCAGCCTATCACTGAGGGGACAGGAGTACGAGCAGTACTTC. Protein sequence: CASLSLRGQEYEQYF. This sequence joins TRBV6-6 and TRBJ2-7; TRBD1 matches 8 bases. The CDR3 spans 15 residues. Germline CDR1 reads MNHNY; CDR2 reads SVGAGI (reference sequence). V shed 8 bases, J shed 4 bases, and the junction held 13 bases outside the gene matches.

The genes are TRBV20-1 and TRBJ2-1; no firm D call. Germline values: CDR1 DFQATT, CDR2 SNEGSKA (reference sequence). Trimming pared 0 bases from V and 9 bases from J, leaving 6 bases between. The CDR3 covers 11 residues. In nucleotides, the CDR3 is TGCAGTGCTAGAGATAGGAGTGAGCAGTTCTTC. It encodes CSARDRSEQFF.

The genes are TRBV7-3 and TRBJ2-7; D is uncertain. Germline assignment: CDR1 SGHTA and CDR2 FQGTGA. This CDR3 is 12 amino acids long. The V and J ends lost 5 bases and 0 bases respectively, with 5 bases between them. The CDR3 sequence: CASSMDSYEQYF. The CDR3 DNA follows: TGTGCCAGCAGCATGGACTCCTACGAGCAGTACTTC.

V gene TRBV5-1 combines with J gene TRBJ1-2, with 12 bases aligning to TRBD1. The ends lost 0 bases at V and 1 base at J; junction bases unmatched: 13. Germline V gene lookup returns CDR1 SGHRS and CDR2 YFSETQ. The CDR3 totals 20 residues. The CDR3 nucleotides read TGCGCCAGCAGCTTGGGGTTTATAGGGACAGGGGGCGACGGTAACTATGGCTACACCTTC. It translates to CASSLGFIGTGGDGNYGYTF.

V gene TRBV30 combines with J gene TRBJ1-1; the D is unclear. CDR1 GTSNPN and CDR2 SVGIG come from the germline V gene (reference sequence). The CDR3 covers 14 residues. V lost 2 bases and J lost 1, with 11 bases in between. The CDR3 protein is CAWSTYKWNTEAFF. The CDR3 coding sequence is TGTGCCTGGAGTACTTACAAGTGGAACACTGAAGCTTTCTTT.

The chain employs TRBV7-9 and TRBJ2-7; 9 bases are shared with TRBD1. The ends lost 5 bases at V and 3 bases at J; junction bases unmatched: 8. This CDR3 contains 15 residues. Germline assignment: CDR1 SEHNR and CDR2 FQNEAQ (reference sequence). The DNA of the CDR3 is TGTGCCAGCAGCCCCCCGGGACAGGGTTACTACGAGCAGTACTTC. Translated, it gives CASSPPGQGYYEQYF.

The chain joins TRBV19 to TRBJ2-7, with 10 nucleotides matching TRBD1. Trimming removed 3 bases from V and 3 bases from J; junction bases left unmatched: 5. Germline values: CDR1 LNHDA, CDR2 SQIVND (reference sequence). The CDR3 totals 15 residues. The CDR3, as DNA: TGTGCCAGTAGTATGGGACAGGGGAGTTACTACGAGCAGTACTTC. Amino acids: CASSMGQGSYYEQYF.

This chain joins TRBV4-1 and TRBJ1-5; no firm D call. This CDR3 spans 16 amino acids. Germline V lookup: CDR1 MGHRA, CDR2 YSYEKL. Trimming pared 0 bases from V and 5 bases from J, leaving 14 bases between. CDR3 sequence: CASSQEVSRRDQPQHF. The CDR3 region has the DNA TGCGCCAGCAGCCAAGAGGTGTCGAGGAGGGATCAGCCCCAGCATTTT.

This chain links TRBV7-9 with TRBJ1-1; D gene uncertain. CDR1 and CDR2 (germline): SEHNR, FQNEAQ (reference sequence). CDR3 length equals 9 residues. V was trimmed by 11 bases and J by 10 bases, leaving 11 bases between them. The CDR3 loop reads CAAGEGAFF. The CDR3 DNA reads as TGTGCCGCCGGGGAGGGAGCTTTCTTT.